Reported below is one T cell receptor (beta chain). The antigen is unknown. Ophthalmopathy donors showed moderate-to-severe activity, CAS ≥3, NOSPECS ≥4 and a duration under 3 months. The data derive from a study of Graves' ophthalmopathy and Graves' hyperthyroidism. Study-wide results and caveats: Between ophthalmopathy and stable hyperthyroidism, a 13-signature model drew a separation with approximately 87% sensitivity and about 81% specificity. Forecasting of ophthalmopathy progression by the model achieved over 55% sensitivity and 72% to 85% specificity. Blood contained most expanded thyroid clonotypes exceeding 0.001 frequency.

The germline V gene encodes CDR1 SEHNR and CDR2 FQNEAQ (reference sequence). This CDR3 contains 15 residues. V shed 5 bases and J shed 3 bases, with 11 bases lying between them. Amplification from RNA transcripts yielded the TCR beta CDR3 regions. Amplification began with first-round RT-PCR using HTBI primers, then second-round multiplex PCR was performed. MiXCR was run by TCRdb on the multiplex PCR reads, yielding one entry per CDR3 protein. The table includes 660,000 or so distinct CDR3 sequences, about two fifths detected once. Sequencing was carried out using peripheral blood. The gene calls are TRBV7-9 and TRBJ2-6; possibly TRBD1 for D (6 bases). This clonotype was sampled from an adult man with Graves' ophthalmopathy. The DNA of the CDR3 is TGTGCCAGCAGCCGGACAGCAATTGGGGCCAACGTCCTGACTTTC. Protein sequence: CASSRTAIGANVLTF. The entire variable domain, with the rest obtained from reference TRBV7-9 and TRBJ2-6, is as follows: DTGVSQNPRHKITKRGQNVTFRCDPISEHNRLYWYRQTLGQGPEFLTYFQNEAQLEKSRLLSDRFSAERPKGSFSTLEIQRTEQGDSAMYLCASSRTAIGANVLTFGAGSRLTVL.